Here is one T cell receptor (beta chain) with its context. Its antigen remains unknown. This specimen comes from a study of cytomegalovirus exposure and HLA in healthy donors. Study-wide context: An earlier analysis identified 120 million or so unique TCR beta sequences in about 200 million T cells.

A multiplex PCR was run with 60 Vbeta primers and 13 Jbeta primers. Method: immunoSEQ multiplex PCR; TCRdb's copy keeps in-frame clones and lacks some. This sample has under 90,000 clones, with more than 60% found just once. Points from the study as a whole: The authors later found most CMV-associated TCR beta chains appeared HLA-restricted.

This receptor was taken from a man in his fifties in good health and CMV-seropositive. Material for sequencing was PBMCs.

The CDR3 bases are TGTGCCAGCAGCTTGCTAGCGGACTACGGCCAAGAGACCCAGTACTTC. This translates into CASSLLADYGQETQYF. V is TRBV5-8 and J is TRBJ2-5, with 7 bases aligning to TRBD2. Germline trimming cut 1 base from V and 1 base from J; bases unmatched to any gene: 7. Germline CDR1 SGHTS, CDR2 YDEGEE. CDR3 length equals 16 residues. Complete variable domain (other parts from reference TRBV5-8 and TRBJ2-5): EAGVTQSPTHLIKTRGQQATLRCSPISGHTSVYWYQQALGLGLQFLLWYDEGEERNRGNFPPRFSGRQFPNYSSELNVNALELEDSALYLCASSLLADYGQETQYFGPGTRLLVL.